A selection of T cell receptor beta chains follows, all from one sample in a study of blood T cell repertoires in COVID-19. Sequenced by immunoSEQ multiplex PCR; TCRdb stores in-frame clones only, minus some. Of approximately 150,000 clones in the sample, roughly 93% were seen once. Sequencing input: peripheral blood. Receptors originate from a young man with COVID-19, enrolled during active disease. Both conserved end residues are part of each CDR3. A D gene is named only where the DNA matches it firmly. The listing skips clone size in some rows; elsewhere it reads once, few, many or a size class.

V: TRBV6-5
size: once
J: TRBJ2-4
D: TRBD2
DNA: TGTGCCAGCAGTACTAGCGGGAGTGTGAACATTCAGTACTTC
CDR3: CASSTSGSVNIQYF

V: TRBV19
size: .
J: TRBJ2-7
D: TRBD2
DNA: TGTGCCAGTAGTATGGGACTAGCGGGGTCCTACGAGCAGTACTTC
CDR3: CASSMGLAGSYEQYF

V: TRBV19
size: .
J: TRBJ1-1
D: TRBD1
DNA: TGTGCCAGTAGTATTAGGGGGCCAGACACTGAAGCTTTCTTT
CDR3: CASSIRGPDTEAFF

V: TRBV6-5
size: once
J: TRBJ2-3
D: TRBD2
DNA: TGTGCCAGCAGTTACTTCGGACTAGCCTCAGATACGCAGTATTTT
CDR3: CASSYFGLASDTQYF

V: TRBV11-2
size: once
J: TRBJ2-7
D: .
DNA: TGTGCCAGCAGCTTCGGGGTGCCCTACGAGCAGTACTTC
CDR3: CASSFGVPYEQYF

V: TRBV3-1/TRBV3-2
size: .
J: TRBJ2-1
D: TRBD2
DNA: TGTGCCAGCAGCCAAGGACTAGCGGGAGGGGTGAATGAGCAGTTCTTC
CDR3: CASSQGLAGGVNEQFF

V: TRBV19
size: .
J: TRBJ2-7
D: TRBD1
DNA: TGTGCCAGTAGTGAAACAGGGGGGTCTTCATACGAGCAGTACTTC
CDR3: CASSETGGSSYEQYF

V: TRBV3-1/TRBV3-2
size: .
J: TRBJ2-7
D: .
DNA: TGTGCCAGCAGCCAAGGACAGGCAGGGCAGTACTTC
CDR3: CASSQGQAGQYF

V: TRBV4-3
size: .
J: TRBJ1-2
D: .
DNA: TGCGCCAGCAGCCACCTGGGGGAGGGTACGGAAGGCTACACCTTC
CDR3: CASSHLGEGTEGYTF

V: TRBV28
size: .
J: TRBJ1-2
D: TRBD1
DNA: TGTGCCAGCACCCACCTTGGGGACAGGGGGCTTGGCTACACCTTC
CDR3: CASTHLGDRGLGYTF

V: TRBV9
size: .
J: TRBJ2-7
D: TRBD2
DNA: TGTGCCAGCAGCGTAGAGGGGACTACCTACGAGCAGTACTTC
CDR3: CASSVEGTTYEQYF

V: TRBV7-9
size: once
J: TRBJ2-1
D: .
DNA: TGTGCCAGCAGCTTACTCCATGTGGCAGGGGCCTACAATGAGCAGTTCTTC
CDR3: CASSLLHVAGAYNEQFF

V: TRBV4-1
size: .
J: TRBJ1-5
D: .
DNA: TGCGCCAGCAGCCAAGCGCAGTTGAGCAATCAGCCCCAGCATTTT
CDR3: CASSQAQLSNQPQHF

V: TRBV6-6
size: .
J: TRBJ2-2
D: TRBD2
DNA: TGTGCCAGCAGCTACGAACTGACTAGCGGGAGGGCCTATACCGGGGAGCTGTTTTTT
CDR3: CASSYELTSGRAYTGELFF

V: TRBV6-6
size: .
J: TRBJ1-2
D: .
DNA: TGTGCCAGCTCGCCAAGAAACAGAGATGGCTACACCTTC
CDR3: CASSPRNRDGYTF

V: TRBV3-1/TRBV3-2
size: once
J: TRBJ2-7
D: .
DNA: TGTGCCAGCAGCCAAGGGAGTTACGAGCAGTACTTC
CDR3: CASSQGSYEQYF

V: TRBV28
size: .
J: TRBJ1-3
D: .
DNA: TGTGCCAGCAGCTCCGTCCAGGGGAAACCTGGAAACACCATATATTTT
CDR3: CASSSVQGKPGNTIYF

V: TRBV2
size: once
J: TRBJ2-7
D: TRBD2
DNA: TGTGCCAGCAGTGTCCTAGCGGGAGTAGGCTACGAGCAGTACTTC
CDR3: CASSVLAGVGYEQYF

V: TRBV24-1
size: .
J: TRBJ2-5
D: TRBD1
DNA: TGTGCCACCAGTGATGCCGGGACAGGGGATGAAGAGACCCAGTACTTC
CDR3: CATSDAGTGDEETQYF

V: TRBV18
size: once
J: TRBJ1-2
D: TRBD1
DNA: TGTGCCAGCTCGAAGCGAGGACAGGACTATGGCTACACCTTC
CDR3: CASSKRGQDYGYTF